This T cell receptor (beta chain) was found in a study of vaccination effects on CD4 cells after COVID-19. Assay used: immunoSEQ multiplex PCR; TCRdb lists only in-frame clones, some missing. Of some 30,000 clones detected, 60% to 80% appear once; the ten largest clones hold around 13%. Expansion with viral peptide pools was applied to antigen-specific CD4+ T cells by the ViraFEST assay prior to sequencing. Subsequent to approximately 9 days of culture, CD4+ T cells were isolated. It was two doses of either the BNT162b2 or mRNA-1273 vaccine that participants received. Germline loops: CDR1 MNHEY, CDR2 SVGAGI. Trimming pared 6 bases from V and 1 base from J, leaving 9 bases between. The CDR3 totals 14 residues. Comment on this clone: Its specificity is unknown.

The sample here was CD4+ T cells from PBMCs cultured with HCoV-229E spike peptides, taken after COVID-19 vaccination. The V call is TRBV6-5, the J call TRBJ2-2; D is possibly TRBD2 (6 bases). The source of this sequence is a human donor who received a COVID-19 vaccine. CDR3 nucleotides: TGTGCCAGCAGCATCGGGAGGAACACCGGGGAGCTGTTTTTT. Protein: CASSIGRNTGELFF.